This record covers a single TCR beta chain. Its antigen is unidentified. CDR3 length: 14 amino acids. The germline gives CDR1 DFQATT, CDR2 SNEGSKA (reference sequence). Trimming removed 6 bases at V and 2 bases at J, with 17 bases between. The sample comes from a study of T cells in Graves' hyperthyroidism and ophthalmopathy. Study overall: Peripheral blood was taken when the disease was first diagnosed, before any treatment began.

The TCR beta CDR3 regions underwent amplification using RNA transcripts as the source. With the HTBI primer set, the TCR CDR3 went through a first round of RT-PCR. Each CDR3 protein is one row after TCRdb ran MiXCR on the multiplex PCR reads. The sample includes around 110,000 distinct CDR3 sequences, approximately 16% seen only once; the top ten take roughly 40%. Study findings and constraints: Ophthalmopathy and stable hyperthyroidism were separated by a 13 V-J model. Most thyroid clonotypes that were expanded above 0.001 also turned up in blood.

The receptor was isolated from a woman in her forties or fifties with Graves' hyperthyroidism. The specimen sequenced was blood. J is TRBJ2-7 and V is TRBV20-1; a possible D gene is TRBD2 (5 bases). CDR3 DNA sequence: TGCAGTGCCAGTTATGAGGGTACAACCTACGAGCAGTACTTC. Protein product: CSASYEGTTYEQYF.